The source of this T cell receptor beta chain is a study of radiation and T cells in renal cell carcinoma. TCRdb's table, derived via immunoSEQ multiplex PCR, lists solely in-frame clones and lacks some. The sample shows 70,000 to 90,000 clones, 80% to 90% of them seen only once. Time point indicated: blood 2 weeks post-SBRT. Treatment of the sample: 15 Gy SBRT to primary tumor, nephrectomy 4 weeks later. CDR1 SGHRS and CDR2 YFSETQ come from the germline V gene. V was trimmed by 0 bases and J by 6 bases, leaving 5 bases between them. The CDR3 length is 12 residues. This receptor was taken from a woman between 50 and 59 years old with renal cell carcinoma. Sequencing was performed on blood, taken from a patient whose treatment included radiotherapy and nephrectomy. The chain is built from TRBV5-1 and TRBJ2-3; D perhaps matches TRBD2 (5 bases). The DNA for the CDR3 is TGCGCCAGCAGCTTGGGGGAGGATACGCAGTATTTT. It codes for CASSLGEDTQYF.